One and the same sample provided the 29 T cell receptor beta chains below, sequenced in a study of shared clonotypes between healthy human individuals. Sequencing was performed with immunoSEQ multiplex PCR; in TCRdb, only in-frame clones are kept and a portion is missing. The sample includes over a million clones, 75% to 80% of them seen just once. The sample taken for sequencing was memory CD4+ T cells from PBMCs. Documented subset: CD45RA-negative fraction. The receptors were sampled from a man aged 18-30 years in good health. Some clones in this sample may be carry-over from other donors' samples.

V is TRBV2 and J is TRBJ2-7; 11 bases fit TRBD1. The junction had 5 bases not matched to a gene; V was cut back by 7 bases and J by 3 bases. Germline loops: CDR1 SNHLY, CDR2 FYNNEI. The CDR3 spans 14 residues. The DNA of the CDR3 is TGTGCCAGCACCAAGGACAGGGGGCTCTACGAGCAGTACTTC. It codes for CASTKDRGLYEQYF.

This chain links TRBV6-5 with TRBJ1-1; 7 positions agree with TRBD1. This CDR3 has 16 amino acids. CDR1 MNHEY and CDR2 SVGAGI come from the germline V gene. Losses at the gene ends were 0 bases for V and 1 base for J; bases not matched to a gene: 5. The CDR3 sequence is CASSYSRGPKNTEAFF. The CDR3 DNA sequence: TGTGCCAGCAGTTACTCGAGGGGGCCTAAGAACACTGAAGCTTTCTTT.

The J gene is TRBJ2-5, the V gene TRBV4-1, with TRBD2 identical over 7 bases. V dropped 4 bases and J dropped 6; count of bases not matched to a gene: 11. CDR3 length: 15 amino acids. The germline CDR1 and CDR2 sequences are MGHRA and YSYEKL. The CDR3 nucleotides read TGCGCCAGCAGCCCTCAGACGGGGGGTAGGAAGACCCAGTACTTC. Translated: CASSPQTGGRKTQYF.

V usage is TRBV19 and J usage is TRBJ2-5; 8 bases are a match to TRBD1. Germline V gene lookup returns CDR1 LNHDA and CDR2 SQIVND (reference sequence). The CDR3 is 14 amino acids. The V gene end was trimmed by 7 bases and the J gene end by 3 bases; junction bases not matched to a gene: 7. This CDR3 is CASNNQGAEETQYF. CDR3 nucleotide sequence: TGTGCCAGTAACAATCAGGGGGCCGAAGAGACCCAGTACTTC.

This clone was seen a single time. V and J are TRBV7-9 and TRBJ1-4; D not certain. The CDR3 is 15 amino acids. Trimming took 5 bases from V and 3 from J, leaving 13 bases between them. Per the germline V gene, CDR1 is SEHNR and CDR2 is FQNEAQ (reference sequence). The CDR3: CASSPSVEANEKLFF. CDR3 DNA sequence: TGTGCCAGCAGCCCCAGCGTTGAGGCTAATGAAAAACTGTTTTTT. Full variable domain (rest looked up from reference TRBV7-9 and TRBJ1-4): DTGVSQNPRHKITKRGQNVTFRCDPISEHNRLYWYRQTLGQGPEFLTYFQNEAQLEKSRLLSDRFSAERPKGSFSTLEIQRTEQGDSAMYLCASSPSVEANEKLFFGSGTQLSVL.

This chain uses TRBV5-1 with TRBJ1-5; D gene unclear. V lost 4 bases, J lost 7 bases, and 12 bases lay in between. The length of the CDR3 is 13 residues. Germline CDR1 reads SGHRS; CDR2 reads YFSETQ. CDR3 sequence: CASSPVGQQPQHF. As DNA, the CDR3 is TGCGCCAGCAGCCCTGTGGGTCAACAGCCCCAGCATTTT.

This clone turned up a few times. Written as DNA, the CDR3 is TGTGCCAGCAGCTCACAACGACTATTCAGCAGCAATGAGCAGTTCTTC. It yields the protein CASSSQRLFSSNEQFF. The chain joins TRBV7-9 to TRBJ2-1; a weak D match, TRBD2 (5 bases). Germline V gene data show CDR1 as SEHNR and CDR2 as FQNEAQ (reference sequence). The CDR3 spans 16 residues. Trimming cost V 4 bases and J 6 bases, with 19 bases left between them.

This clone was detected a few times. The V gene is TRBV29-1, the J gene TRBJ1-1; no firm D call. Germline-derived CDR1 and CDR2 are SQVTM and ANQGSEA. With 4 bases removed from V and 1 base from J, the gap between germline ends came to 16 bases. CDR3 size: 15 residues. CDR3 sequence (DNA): TGCAGCGTTGCGTCTCCCGGACGAAGGAACACTGAAGCTTTCTTT. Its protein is CSVASPGRRNTEAFF.

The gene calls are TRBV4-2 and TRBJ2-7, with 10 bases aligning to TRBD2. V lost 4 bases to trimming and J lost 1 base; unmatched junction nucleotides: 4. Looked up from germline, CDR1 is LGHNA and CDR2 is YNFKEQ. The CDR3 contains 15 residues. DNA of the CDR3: TGTGCCAGCAGCCCCCGGACTAGCGGTTCCTACGAGCAGTACTTC. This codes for CASSPRTSGSYEQYF.

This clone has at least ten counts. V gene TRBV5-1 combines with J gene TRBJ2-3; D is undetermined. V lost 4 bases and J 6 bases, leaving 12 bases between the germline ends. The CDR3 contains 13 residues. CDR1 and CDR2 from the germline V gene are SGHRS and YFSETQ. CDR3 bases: TGCGCCAGCAGCAGAAACGTGGGGGATACGCAGTATTTT. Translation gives CASSRNVGDTQYF.

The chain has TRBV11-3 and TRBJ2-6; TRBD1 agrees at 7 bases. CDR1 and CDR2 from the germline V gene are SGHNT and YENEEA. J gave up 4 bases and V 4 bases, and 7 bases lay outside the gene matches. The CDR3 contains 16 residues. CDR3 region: CASSSQTGPGANVLTF. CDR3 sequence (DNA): TGTGCCAGCAGCTCACAGACAGGGCCCGGGGCCAACGTCCTGACTTTC.

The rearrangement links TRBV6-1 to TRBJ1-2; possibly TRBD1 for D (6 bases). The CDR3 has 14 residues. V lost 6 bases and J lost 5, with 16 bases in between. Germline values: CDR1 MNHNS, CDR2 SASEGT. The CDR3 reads CASSLDRDLYGYTF. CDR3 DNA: TGTGCCAGCAGCCTGGACAGAGACCTTTATGGCTACACCTTC.

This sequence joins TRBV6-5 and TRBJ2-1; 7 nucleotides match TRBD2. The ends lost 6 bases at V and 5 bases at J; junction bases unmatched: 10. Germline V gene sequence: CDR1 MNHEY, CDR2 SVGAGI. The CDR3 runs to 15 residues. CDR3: CASSSLSGGDNEQFF. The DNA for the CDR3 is TGTGCCAGCAGCTCTCTATCTGGGGGGGACAATGAGCAGTTCTTC.

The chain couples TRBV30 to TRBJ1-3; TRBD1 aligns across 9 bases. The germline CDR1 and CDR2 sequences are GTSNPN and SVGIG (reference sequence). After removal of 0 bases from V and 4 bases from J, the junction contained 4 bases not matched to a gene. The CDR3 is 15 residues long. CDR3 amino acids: CAWSVRTGVGNTIYF. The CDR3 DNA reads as TGTGCCTGGAGTGTCAGGACAGGGGTCGGAAACACCATATATTTT.

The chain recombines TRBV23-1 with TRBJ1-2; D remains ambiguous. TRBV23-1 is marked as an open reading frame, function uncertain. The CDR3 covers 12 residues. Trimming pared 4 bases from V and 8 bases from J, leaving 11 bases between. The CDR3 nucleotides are TGCGCCAGCAGTCCTCGGGAGGACGGCTACACCTTC. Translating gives CASSPREDGYTF.

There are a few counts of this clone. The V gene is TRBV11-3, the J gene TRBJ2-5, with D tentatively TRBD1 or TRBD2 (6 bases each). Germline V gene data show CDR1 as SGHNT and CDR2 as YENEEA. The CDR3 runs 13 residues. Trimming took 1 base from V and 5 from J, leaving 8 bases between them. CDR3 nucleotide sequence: TGTGCCAGCAGCTTAGGGAGGGGGGAGACCCAGTACTTC. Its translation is CASSLGRGETQYF.

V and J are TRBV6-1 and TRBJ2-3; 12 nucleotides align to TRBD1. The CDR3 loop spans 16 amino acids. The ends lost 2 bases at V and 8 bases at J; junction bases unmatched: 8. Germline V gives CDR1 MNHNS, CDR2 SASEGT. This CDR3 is CASSEPGGQGASTQYF. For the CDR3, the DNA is TGTGCCAGCAGTGAACCCGGGGGACAGGGGGCCTCTACGCAGTATTTT.

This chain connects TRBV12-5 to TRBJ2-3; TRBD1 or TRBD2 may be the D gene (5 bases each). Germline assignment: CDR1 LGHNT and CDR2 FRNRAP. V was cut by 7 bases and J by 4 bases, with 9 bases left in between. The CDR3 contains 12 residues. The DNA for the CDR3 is TGTGCTAGTGCGCTGGGGGCAGATACGCAGTATTTT. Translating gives CASALGADTQYF.

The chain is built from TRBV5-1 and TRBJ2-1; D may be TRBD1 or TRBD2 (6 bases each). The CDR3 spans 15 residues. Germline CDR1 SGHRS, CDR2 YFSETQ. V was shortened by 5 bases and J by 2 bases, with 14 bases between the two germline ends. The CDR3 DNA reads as TGCGCCAGCAGGTCAAGGGGGGAACCCTACAATGAGCAGTTCTTC. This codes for CASRSRGEPYNEQFF.

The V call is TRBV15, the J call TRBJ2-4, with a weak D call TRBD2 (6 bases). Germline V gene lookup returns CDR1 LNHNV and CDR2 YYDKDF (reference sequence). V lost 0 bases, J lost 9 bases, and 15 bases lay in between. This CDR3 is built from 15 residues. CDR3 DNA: TGTGCCACCAGCAGAGATTATCCGGGAGTAACCATTCAGTACTTC. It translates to CATSRDYPGVTIQYF.

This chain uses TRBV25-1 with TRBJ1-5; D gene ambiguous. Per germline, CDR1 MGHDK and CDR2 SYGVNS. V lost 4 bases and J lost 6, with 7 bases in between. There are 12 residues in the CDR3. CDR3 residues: CASSAPGQPQHF. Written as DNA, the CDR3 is TGTGCCAGCAGTGCCCCTGGTCAGCCCCAGCATTTT.

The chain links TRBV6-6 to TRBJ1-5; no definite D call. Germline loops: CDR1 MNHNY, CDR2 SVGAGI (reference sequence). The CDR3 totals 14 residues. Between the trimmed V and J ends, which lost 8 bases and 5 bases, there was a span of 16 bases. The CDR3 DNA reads TGTGCCAGCCGTAGGTTGGACGGACATCAGCCCCAGCATTTT. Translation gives CASRRLDGHQPQHF.

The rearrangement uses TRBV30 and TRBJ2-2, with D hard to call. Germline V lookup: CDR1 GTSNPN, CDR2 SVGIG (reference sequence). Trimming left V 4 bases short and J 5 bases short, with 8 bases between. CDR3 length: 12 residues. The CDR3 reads CAWMKVTGELFF. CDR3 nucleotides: TGTGCCTGGATGAAGGTTACCGGGGAGCTGTTTTTT.

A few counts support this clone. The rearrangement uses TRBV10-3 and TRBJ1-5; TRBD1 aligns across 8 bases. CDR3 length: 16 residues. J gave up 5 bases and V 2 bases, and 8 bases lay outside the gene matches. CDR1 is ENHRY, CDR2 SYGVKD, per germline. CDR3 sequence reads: CAISEPSRGLDQPQHF. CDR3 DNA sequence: TGTGCCATCAGTGAGCCGTCCAGGGGGCTTGATCAGCCCCAGCATTTT.

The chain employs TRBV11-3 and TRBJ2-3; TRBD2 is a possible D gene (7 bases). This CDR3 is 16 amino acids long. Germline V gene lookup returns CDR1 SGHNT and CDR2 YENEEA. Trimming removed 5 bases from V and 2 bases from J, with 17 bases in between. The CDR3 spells CASSGGGEGPTDTQYF. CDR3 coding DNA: TGTGCCAGCAGCGGGGGGGGCGAAGGGCCCACAGATACGCAGTATTTT.

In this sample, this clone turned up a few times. The chain's CDR3 is CASSLGWGLAAGNEQFF. Here the CDR3 DNA reads TGCGCCAGCAGCTTGGGGTGGGGACTAGCCGCCGGCAATGAGCAGTTCTTC. V usage is TRBV5-1 and J usage is TRBJ2-1; 9 nucleotides align to TRBD2. J lost 6 bases, V lost 0 bases, and 10 bases had no gene match. The CDR3 loop spans 17 amino acids. Germline CDR1 and CDR2: SGHRS and YFSETQ.

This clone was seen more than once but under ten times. CDR3 DNA: TGTGCCAGCAGGACCCCAGGGGCGCGGTATGGCTACACCTTC. This gives the protein CASRTPGARYGYTF. The chain links TRBV6-5 to TRBJ1-2; possible D gene TRBD1, 6 bases. The germline V gene encodes CDR1 MNHEY and CDR2 SVGAGI. There are 14 residues in the CDR3. The V gene lost 6 bases and the J gene lost 5 bases, with 16 bases spanning the gap.

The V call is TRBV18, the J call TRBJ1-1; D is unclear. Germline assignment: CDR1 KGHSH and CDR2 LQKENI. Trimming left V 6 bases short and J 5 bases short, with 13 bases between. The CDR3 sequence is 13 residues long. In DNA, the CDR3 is TGTGCCAGCTCCCCGGTCGCTGGGACTGAAGCTTTCTTT. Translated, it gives CASSPVAGTEAFF.

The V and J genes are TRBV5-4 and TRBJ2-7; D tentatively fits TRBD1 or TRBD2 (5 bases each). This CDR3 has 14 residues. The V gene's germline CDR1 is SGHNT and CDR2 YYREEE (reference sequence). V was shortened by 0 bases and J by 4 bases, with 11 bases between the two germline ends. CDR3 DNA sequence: TGTGCCAGCAGCTTGGGGGAGACAGTATACGAGCAGTACTTC. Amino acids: CASSLGETVYEQYF.